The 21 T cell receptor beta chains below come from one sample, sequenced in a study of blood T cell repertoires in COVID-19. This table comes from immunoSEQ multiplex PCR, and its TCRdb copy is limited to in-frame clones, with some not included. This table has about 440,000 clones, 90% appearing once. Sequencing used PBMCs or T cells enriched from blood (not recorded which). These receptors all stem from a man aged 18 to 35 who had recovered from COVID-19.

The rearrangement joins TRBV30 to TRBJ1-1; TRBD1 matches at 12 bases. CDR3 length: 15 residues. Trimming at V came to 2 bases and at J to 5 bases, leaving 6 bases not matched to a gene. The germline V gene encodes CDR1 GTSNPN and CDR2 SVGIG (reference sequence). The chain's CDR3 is CAWSRDRGLTTEAFF. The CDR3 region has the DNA TGTGCCTGGAGTAGGGACAGGGGGCTTACGACTGAAGCTTTCTTT. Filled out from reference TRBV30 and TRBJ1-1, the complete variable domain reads SQTIHQWPATLVQPVGSPLSLECTVEGTSNPNLYWYRQAAGRGLQLLFYSVGIGQISSEVPQNLSASRPQDRQFILSSKKLLLSDSGFYLCAWSRDRGLTTEAFFGQGTRLTVV.

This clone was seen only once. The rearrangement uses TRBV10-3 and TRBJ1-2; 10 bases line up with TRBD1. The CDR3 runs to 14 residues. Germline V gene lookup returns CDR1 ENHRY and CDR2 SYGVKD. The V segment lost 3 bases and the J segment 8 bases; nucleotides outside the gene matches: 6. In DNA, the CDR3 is TGTGCCATCAGTGACTCGACAGGGGGCTCCGGCTACACCTTC. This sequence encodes CAISDSTGGSGYTF.

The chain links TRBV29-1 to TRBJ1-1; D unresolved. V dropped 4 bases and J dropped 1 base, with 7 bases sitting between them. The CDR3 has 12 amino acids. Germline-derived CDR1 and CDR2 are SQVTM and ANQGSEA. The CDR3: CSVGKANTEAFF. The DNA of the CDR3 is TGCAGCGTTGGCAAAGCGAACACTGAAGCTTTCTTT.

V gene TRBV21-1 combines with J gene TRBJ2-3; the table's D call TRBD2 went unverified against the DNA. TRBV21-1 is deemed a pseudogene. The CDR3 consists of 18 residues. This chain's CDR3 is CASSRKLASGSRPDTQYF. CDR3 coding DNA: TGTGCCAGCAGCAGGAAACTTGCTAGCGGGAGCCGACCAGATACGCAGTATTTT.

The CDR3 is CASGRFLFDEQYF. The CDR3, as DNA: TGTGCCAGCGGGAGGTTCCTATTCGACGAGCAGTACTTC. The V and J genes are TRBV11-2 and TRBJ2-7; perhaps TRBD2 as D (6 bases). V lost 8 bases and J lost 5, with 16 bases in between. This CDR3 region has 13 residues. Germline CDR1 reads SGHAT; CDR2 reads FQNNGV.

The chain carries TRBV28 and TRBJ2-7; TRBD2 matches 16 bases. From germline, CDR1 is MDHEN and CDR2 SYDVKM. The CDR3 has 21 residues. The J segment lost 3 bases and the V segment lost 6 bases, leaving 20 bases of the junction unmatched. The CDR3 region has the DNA TGTGCCAGCAGCCCCCGCAAACCCGGGACTAGCGGGAGGGCCTCGATCTACGAGCAGTACTTC. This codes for CASSPRKPGTSGRASIYEQYF. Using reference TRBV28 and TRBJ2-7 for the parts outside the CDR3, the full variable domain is DVKVTQSSRYLVKRTGEKVFLECVQDMDHENMFWYRQDPGLGLRLIYFSYDVKMKEKGDIPEGYSVSREKKERFSLILESASTNQTSMYLCASSPRKPGTSGRASIYEQYFGPGTRLTVT.

This CDR3 reads CASSFRGTGGRDTQYF. CDR3 in DNA: TGTGCCAGCAGCTTCCGCGGGACAGGGGGTCGGGATACGCAGTATTTT. The V and J genes are TRBV7-9 and TRBJ2-3, with 11 bases aligning to TRBD1. V was pared by 3 bases and J by 6 bases, with 8 bases of the junction left unmatched. Germline values: CDR1 SEHNR, CDR2 FQNEAQ (reference sequence). This CDR3 has 16 residues.

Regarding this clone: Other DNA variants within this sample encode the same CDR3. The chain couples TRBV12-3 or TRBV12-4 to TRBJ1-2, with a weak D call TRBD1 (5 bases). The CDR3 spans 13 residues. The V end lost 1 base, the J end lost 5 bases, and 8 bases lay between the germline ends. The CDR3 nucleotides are TGTGCCAGCAGTTTAGGAAGGGGTTATGGCTACACCTTC. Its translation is CASSLGRGYGYTF.

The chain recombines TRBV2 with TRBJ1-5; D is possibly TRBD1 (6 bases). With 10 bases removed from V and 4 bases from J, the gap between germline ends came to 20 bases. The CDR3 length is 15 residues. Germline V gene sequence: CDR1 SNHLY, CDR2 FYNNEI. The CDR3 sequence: CATQLGRGLNQPQHF. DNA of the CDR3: TGTGCCACCCAGCTGGGCAGGGGATTGAATCAGCCCCAGCATTTT.

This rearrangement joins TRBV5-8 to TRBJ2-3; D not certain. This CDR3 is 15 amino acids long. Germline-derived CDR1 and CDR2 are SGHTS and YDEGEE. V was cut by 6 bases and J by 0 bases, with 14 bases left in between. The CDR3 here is CASKFSLSSTDTQYF. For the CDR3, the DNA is TGTGCCAGCAAGTTCTCTTTGAGTAGCACAGATACGCAGTATTTT.

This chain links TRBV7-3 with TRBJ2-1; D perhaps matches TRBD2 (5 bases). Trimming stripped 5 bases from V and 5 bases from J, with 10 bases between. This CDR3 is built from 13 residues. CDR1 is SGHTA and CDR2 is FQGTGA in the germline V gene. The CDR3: CASSHGLNNEQFF. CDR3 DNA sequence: TGTGCCAGCAGCCACGGACTCAACAATGAGCAGTTCTTC.

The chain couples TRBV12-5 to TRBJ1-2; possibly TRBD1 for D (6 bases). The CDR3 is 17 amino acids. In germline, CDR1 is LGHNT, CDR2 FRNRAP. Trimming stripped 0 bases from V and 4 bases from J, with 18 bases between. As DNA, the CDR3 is TGTGCTAGTGGTTTGGTACTCGGACAGCAGACCCGCTATGGCTACACCTTC. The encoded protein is CASGLVLGQQTRYGYTF.

CDR3 residues: CASSQDLSVLSGNTIYF. The CDR3 DNA follows: TGTGCCAGCAGCCAAGATCTCAGTGTTCTCTCTGGAAACACCATATATTTT. V is TRBV3-1 (or the pseudogene TRBV3-2) and J is TRBJ1-3, with D unclear. The V end lost 0 bases, the J end lost 0 bases, and 12 bases lay between the germline ends. There are 17 residues in the CDR3. Germline-derived CDR1 and CDR2 are LGHDT and YNNKEL (reference sequence).

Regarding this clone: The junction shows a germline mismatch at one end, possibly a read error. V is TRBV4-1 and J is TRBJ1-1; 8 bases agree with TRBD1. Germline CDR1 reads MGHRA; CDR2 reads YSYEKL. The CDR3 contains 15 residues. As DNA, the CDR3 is TGCGCCAGCACCCAAGGAGACAGGGGGAACACTGAAGCTTTCTTT. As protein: CASTQGDRGNTEAFF.

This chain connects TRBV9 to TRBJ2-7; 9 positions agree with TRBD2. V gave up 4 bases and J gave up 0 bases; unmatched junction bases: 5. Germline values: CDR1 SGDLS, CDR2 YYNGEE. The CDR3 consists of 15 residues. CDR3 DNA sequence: TGTGCCAGCAGCCCCAGACTAGCGGTCTCCTACGAGCAGTACTTC. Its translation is CASSPRLAVSYEQYF.

The CDR3 coding sequence is TGTGCCAGCAGTTTAAAAGGGTGGACCGACAGGGGTAATTCACCCCTCCACTTT. This encodes CASSLKGWTDRGNSPLHF. V usage is TRBV27 and J usage is TRBJ1-6, with 8 bases identical to TRBD1. The CDR3 covers 18 residues. Unmatched junction bases numbered 12, after V lost 2 bases and J lost 6 bases. CDR1 MNHEY and CDR2 SMNVEV come from the germline V gene (reference sequence).

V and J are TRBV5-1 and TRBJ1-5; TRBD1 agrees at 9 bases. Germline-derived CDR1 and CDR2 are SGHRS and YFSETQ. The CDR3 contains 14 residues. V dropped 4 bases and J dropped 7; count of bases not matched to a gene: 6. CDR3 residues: CASSQGQGGQPQHF. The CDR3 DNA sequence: TGCGCCAGCAGCCAGGGACAGGGTGGGCAGCCCCAGCATTTT.

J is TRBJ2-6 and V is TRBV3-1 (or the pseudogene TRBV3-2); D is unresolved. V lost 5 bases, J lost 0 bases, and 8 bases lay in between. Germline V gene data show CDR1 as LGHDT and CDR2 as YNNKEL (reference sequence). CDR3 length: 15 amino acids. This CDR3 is CASSITSSGANVLTF. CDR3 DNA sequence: TGTGCCAGCAGCATCACGAGCTCTGGGGCCAACGTCCTGACTTTC.

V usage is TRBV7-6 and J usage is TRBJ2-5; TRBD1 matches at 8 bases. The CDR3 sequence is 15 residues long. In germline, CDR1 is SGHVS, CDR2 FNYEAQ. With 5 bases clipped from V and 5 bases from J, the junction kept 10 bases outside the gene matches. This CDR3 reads CASSPHGTGVETQYF. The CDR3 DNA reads TGTGCCAGCAGCCCTCATGGGACAGGAGTGGAGACCCAGTACTTC.

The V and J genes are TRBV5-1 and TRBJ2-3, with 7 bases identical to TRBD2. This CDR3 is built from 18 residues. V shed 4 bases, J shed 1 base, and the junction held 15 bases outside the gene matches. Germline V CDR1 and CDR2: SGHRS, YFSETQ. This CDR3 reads CASSPRATREHGTDTQYF. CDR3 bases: TGCGCCAGCAGCCCGAGGGCGACGCGGGAGCACGGCACAGATACGCAGTATTTT. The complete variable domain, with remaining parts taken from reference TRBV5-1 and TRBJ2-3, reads KAGVTQTPRYLIKTRGQQVTLSCSPISGHRSVSWYQQTPGQGLQFLFEYFSETQRNKGNFPGRFSGRQFSNSRSEMNVSTLELGDSALYLCASSPRATREHGTDTQYFGPGTRLTVL.

The CDR3 DNA reads as TGTGCCAGCAGTTTCCTCACATACGAGCAGTACTTC. Its translation is CASSFLTYEQYF. This chain uses TRBV28 with TRBJ2-7; no firm D call. In germline, CDR1 is MDHEN, CDR2 SYDVKM. The ends were cut back, 3 bases at V and 4 bases at J, with 7 bases in the middle. The CDR3 covers 12 residues.